The 24 T cell receptor beta chains below were found in one sample sequenced in a study of blood T cell repertoires in COVID-19. Repertoires were generated with immunoSEQ multiplex PCR, while TCRdb's copy carries only in-frame clones and drops some. Among about 78,000 clones listed, roughly 88% were seen once. The sample consisted of peripheral blood. Receptors were obtained from a woman between 50 and 59 years old in a cohort sampled during active COVID-19.

V gene TRBV3-1 (or the pseudogene TRBV3-2) combines with J gene TRBJ2-7, with D possibly being TRBD1 (6 bases). V was trimmed by 3 bases and J by 4 bases, leaving 13 bases between them. This CDR3 has 14 residues. From germline, CDR1 is LGHDT and CDR2 YNNKEL (reference sequence). CDR3 in DNA: TGTGCCAGCAGCCAGCCGGGACACACATACGAGCAGTACTTC. This codes for CASSQPGHTYEQYF.

J is TRBJ2-7 and V is TRBV6-5; 7 positions agree with TRBD1. V gave up 7 bases and J gave up 2 bases; unmatched junction bases: 5. The CDR3 sequence is 13 residues long. CDR1 and CDR2 from the germline V gene are MNHEY and SVGAGI. This chain's CDR3 is CASTTTGPYEQYF. As DNA, the CDR3 is TGTGCCAGCACTACGACAGGGCCCTACGAGCAGTACTTC.

In this sample, this clone turned up once. The chain carries TRBV19 and TRBJ2-2; 12 bases line up with TRBD2. CDR1 is LNHDA and CDR2 is SQIVND in the germline V gene (reference sequence). The CDR3 totals 18 residues. V gave up 3 bases and J gave up 5 bases; unmatched junction bases: 10. The CDR3 region is CASSMGLAGMKVTGELFF. The CDR3 coding sequence is TGTGCCAGTAGTATGGGACTAGCGGGCATGAAGGTGACCGGGGAGCTGTTTTTT.

This rearrangement joins TRBV7-9 to TRBJ2-1; 7 bases fit TRBD2. The trim removed 5 bases at V and 4 bases at J, leaving 5 bases unmatched. CDR3 length equals 14 residues. Germline loops: CDR1 SEHNR, CDR2 FQNEAQ (reference sequence). The CDR3 region is CASSRSGPYNEQFF. The CDR3 DNA sequence: TGTGCCAGCAGCCGTAGCGGGCCGTACAATGAGCAGTTCTTC. The complete variable domain, with remaining parts taken from reference TRBV7-9 and TRBJ2-1, reads DTGVSQNPRHKITKRGQNVTFRCDPISEHNRLYWYRQTLGQGPEFLTYFQNEAQLEKSRLLSDRFSAERPKGSFSTLEIQRTEQGDSAMYLCASSRSGPYNEQFFGPGTRLTVL.

The sample holds one count of this clone. The gene calls are TRBV11-2 and TRBJ2-5; 8 bases agree with TRBD2. The CDR3 is 15 residues long. The V gene end was trimmed by 5 bases and the J gene end by 3 bases; junction bases not matched to a gene: 8. Germline CDR1 is SGHAT and CDR2 is FQNNGV. CDR3 nucleotides: TGTGCCAGCAGCCCCCGACTAGCGCCCGAAGAGACCCAGTACTTC. Its translation is CASSPRLAPEETQYF. Full variable domain (remainder filled in from reference TRBV11-2 and TRBJ2-5): EAGVAQSPRYKIIEKRQSVAFWCNPISGHATLYWYQQILGQGPKLLIQFQNNGVVDDSQLPKDRFSAERLKGVDSTLKIQPAKLEDSAVYLCASSPRLAPEETQYFGPGTRLLVL.

This chain joins TRBV13 and TRBJ2-7; 10 nucleotides align to TRBD1. Looked up from germline, CDR1 is PRHDT and CDR2 is FYEKMQ (reference sequence). This CDR3 contains 16 residues. V gave up 0 bases and J gave up 5 bases; unmatched junction bases: 7. The CDR3 is CASSLGIGTGVDEQYF. DNA for the CDR3: TGTGCCAGCAGCTTAGGCATAGGGACAGGGGTTGACGAGCAGTACTTC.

The genes are TRBV28 and TRBJ2-7; the D gene is possibly TRBD1 (5 bases). This CDR3 contains 12 residues. V lost 7 bases and J lost 2, with 9 bases in between. Germline V gives CDR1 MDHEN, CDR2 SYDVKM. The CDR3 sequence is CASTSRAYEQYF. The CDR3 DNA is TGTGCCAGCACGAGCAGGGCCTACGAGCAGTACTTC.

The J gene is TRBJ2-1, the V gene TRBV19; 9 positions match TRBD2. Germline loops: CDR1 LNHDA, CDR2 SQIVND (reference sequence). This CDR3 spans 15 amino acids. Trimming removed 4 bases from V and 5 bases from J; junction bases left unmatched: 6. In DNA form, the CDR3 reads TGTGCCAGTAGTAGCGGGAGGGCCCCAAACAATGAGCAGTTCTTC. This sequence encodes CASSSGRAPNNEQFF. The full variable domain, with the rest looked up from reference TRBV19 and TRBJ2-1, is DGGITQSPKYLFRKEGQNVTLSCEQNLNHDAMYWYRQDPGQGLRLIYYSQIVNDFQKGDIAEGYSVSREKKESFPLTVTSAQKNPTAFYLCASSSGRAPNNEQFFGPGTRLTVL.

This clone was counted only a few times. The CDR3 sequence is CASSITSGWTGELFF. The DNA of the CDR3 is TGTGCCAGTAGTATTACTAGCGGGTGGACAGGGGAGCTGTTTTTT. The chain joins TRBV19 to TRBJ2-2; TRBD2 matches at 9 bases. Germline assignment: CDR1 LNHDA and CDR2 SQIVND (reference sequence). The length of the CDR3 is 15 residues. Trimming at V came to 3 bases and at J to 8 bases, leaving 7 bases not matched to a gene.

This sequence joins TRBV19 and TRBJ2-1, with 10 nucleotides matching TRBD1. CDR3 length: 19 residues. Germline assignment: CDR1 LNHDA and CDR2 SQIVND (reference sequence). Trimming removed 3 bases from V and 0 bases from J; junction bases left unmatched: 11. The CDR3 loop is CASSIRDRGPRSSYNEQFF. CDR3 in DNA: TGTGCCAGTAGTATCCGAGACAGGGGGCCTAGAAGCTCCTACAATGAGCAGTTCTTC. Full variable domain (rest looked up from reference TRBV19 and TRBJ2-1): DGGITQSPKYLFRKEGQNVTLSCEQNLNHDAMYWYRQDPGQGLRLIYYSQIVNDFQKGDIAEGYSVSREKKESFPLTVTSAQKNPTAFYLCASSIRDRGPRSSYNEQFFGPGTRLTVL.

This chain uses TRBV20-1 with TRBJ2-1, with TRBD2 matching over 9 bases. Germline values: CDR1 DFQATT, CDR2 SNEGSKA (reference sequence). The CDR3 spans 16 residues. The ends lost 3 bases at V and 9 bases at J; junction bases unmatched: 15. CDR3 bases: TGCAGTGCTAGTGCCTTTGGCGGGAGGGCCACCAGTGAGCAGTTCTTC. It is translated as CSASAFGGRATSEQFF.

The chain has TRBV5-1 and TRBJ2-5, with 12 nucleotides matching TRBD2. With 3 bases clipped from V and 1 base from J, the junction kept 4 bases outside the gene matches. The V gene's germline CDR1 is SGHRS and CDR2 YFSETQ. The CDR3 is 16 amino acids. The CDR3 sequence is CASSYQTSGGQETQYF. The CDR3 DNA reads as TGCGCCAGCAGCTACCAGACTAGCGGGGGCCAAGAGACCCAGTACTTC.

The chain uses TRBV18 and TRBJ2-3; 7 nucleotides line up with TRBD2. From germline, CDR1 is KGHSH and CDR2 LQKENI. V lost 3 bases, J lost 4 bases, and 7 bases stayed unmatched. The CDR3 totals 15 residues. The CDR3 coding sequence is TGTGCCAGCTCACCGCGAGGCGGGGGTGCAGATACGCAGTATTTT. Translation: CASSPRGGGADTQYF.

V is TRBV12-3 or TRBV12-4 and J is TRBJ1-1, with D unresolved. The CDR3 length is 13 residues. Trimming removed 7 bases from V and 5 bases from J, with 14 bases in between. The chain's CDR3 is CASTSDEGTEAFF. As DNA, the CDR3 is TGTGCCAGCACTTCAGATGAGGGAACTGAAGCTTTCTTT.

The chain recombines TRBV30 with TRBJ2-1; D unresolved. CDR3 length: 12 amino acids. In germline, CDR1 is GTSNPN, CDR2 SVGIG (reference sequence). V shed 0 bases and J shed 4 bases, with 4 bases lying between them. CDR3 DNA sequence: TGTGCCTGGAGTGTCGGGTACAATGAGCAGTTCTTC. Amino acids: CAWSVGYNEQFF.

In DNA, the CDR3 is TGTGCCAGCAGTTCCCCTAGGTCTGGGGCCAACGTCCTGACTTTC. Translating it yields CASSSPRSGANVLTF. The chain employs TRBV28 and TRBJ2-6; D is unclear. V lost 4 bases to trimming and J lost 1 base, with 8 bases between them. Germline CDR1 reads MDHEN; CDR2 reads SYDVKM. The CDR3 sequence is 15 residues long.

The gene calls are TRBV5-4 and TRBJ1-2; 7 nucleotides match TRBD1. In germline, CDR1 is SGHNT, CDR2 YYREEE (reference sequence). This CDR3 comprises 14 residues. J was trimmed by 7 bases and V by 4 bases; bases with no gene match: 10. The DNA for the CDR3 is TGTGCCAGCAGCCTCGGCAGCCCAGGGGGTGGCTACACCTTC. Amino acids: CASSLGSPGGGYTF. The whole variable domain, filled in from reference TRBV5-4 and TRBJ1-2, reads ETGVTQSPTHLIKTRGQQVTLRCSSQSGHNTVSWYQQALGQGPQFIFQYYREEENGRGNFPPRFSGLQFPNYSSELNVNALELDDSALYLCASSLGSPGGGYTFGSGTRLTVV.

The CDR3 region has the DNA TGTGCCAGCAGCTTCTTAGGACAGGGGGCTTATGGCTACACCTTC. Its protein product is CASSFLGQGAYGYTF. V is TRBV5-4 and J is TRBJ1-2, with 11 bases that match TRBD1. Germline trimming cut 2 bases from V and 5 bases from J; bases unmatched to any gene: 5. The CDR3 contains 15 residues. Germline values: CDR1 SGHNT, CDR2 YYREEE (reference sequence).

The table lists this clone with a count of one. The chain recombines TRBV7-9 with TRBJ2-5; 8 bases match TRBD2. V lost 4 bases, J lost 1 base, and 8 bases stayed unmatched. Germline V gene lookup returns CDR1 SEHNR and CDR2 FQNEAQ (reference sequence). This CDR3 has 16 amino acids. CDR3 DNA: TGTGCCAGCAGCTCCTCCGGGACTAGGATCCAAGAGACCCAGTACTTC. This translates into CASSSSGTRIQETQYF.

The chain carries TRBV7-3 and TRBJ2-1; the match to TRBD2 covers 10 bases. Germline V lookup: CDR1 SGHTA, CDR2 FQGTGA. V trimming: 0 bases; J trimming: 0 bases; junction bases outside the gene matches: 2. The CDR3 runs to 17 residues. The CDR3 DNA reads TGTGCCAGCAGCTTAACGGCTAGCGGGAGCTCCTACAATGAGCAGTTCTTC. Amino acids: CASSLTASGSSYNEQFF.

The rearrangement uses TRBV6-2 or TRBV6-3 and TRBJ1-2; tentatively, D is TRBD1 (6 bases). Trimming removed 5 bases from V and 8 bases from J, with 15 bases in between. Germline CDR1 and CDR2: MNHEY and SVGEGT. The CDR3 runs to 13 residues. CDR3 in amino acids: CASSRAGARGYTF. CDR3 coding DNA: TGTGCCAGCAGTAGGGCAGGGGCGAGGGGCTACACCTTC.

This clone was detected once. J is TRBJ2-1 and V is TRBV5-1; D is possibly TRBD2 (6 bases). The CDR3 consists of 16 residues. CDR1 and CDR2 (germline): SGHRS, YFSETQ. The germline V and J ends were trimmed by 0 bases and 2 bases, with 12 bases remaining between them. The CDR3 DNA is TGCGCCAGCAGCTTGGTAGGAGGGATAGCCTACAATGAGCAGTTCTTC. Translated, it gives CASSLVGGIAYNEQFF.

The V gene is TRBV6-5, the J gene TRBJ2-3; TRBD2 matches at 11 bases. V shed 8 bases, J shed 1 base, and the junction held 5 bases outside the gene matches. CDR3 size: 15 residues. Germline CDR1 reads MNHEY; CDR2 reads SVGAGI. CDR3 coding DNA: TGTGCCAGCGCCAAGGGACTAGCGGGCACAGATACGCAGTATTTT. It codes for CASAKGLAGTDTQYF.

The rearrangement links TRBV12-3 or TRBV12-4 to TRBJ1-1, with D possibly TRBD1 on 5 matching bases. Between the trimmed V and J ends, which lost 5 bases and 4 bases, there was a span of 11 bases. This CDR3 is 13 amino acids long. The CDR3 DNA follows: TGTGCCAGCAGTCGAGGGAGGGGCACTGAAGCTTTCTTT. Protein product: CASSRGRGTEAFF.